These T cell receptor beta chains were read from a single sample in a study of cytomegalovirus exposure and HLA in healthy donors. The method was immunoSEQ multiplex PCR; TCRdb's version includes in-frame clones alone and lacks a portion of them. The sample lists roughly 150,000 clones, roughly 80% occurring once. Sequenced: PBMCs. These receptors were collected from a man between 18 and 29 years old in good health and CMV-seropositive. Each CDR3 is given with its conserved first and last residue. Each record gives: J gene, D gene, clone size, V gene, CDR3 protein, CDR3 DNA. The D gene is left open where the match is weak. Only part of the rows carry a size: once, few, many, or a class if the clone is expanded.

J gene: TRBJ2-7
D gene: .
clone size: .
V gene: TRBV2
CDR3 protein: CASRSGGGTYEQYF
CDR3 DNA: TGTGCCAGCAGATCGGGTGGGGGGACGTACGAGCAGTACTTC

J gene: TRBJ2-3
D gene: .
clone size: .
V gene: TRBV7-2
CDR3 protein: CASSLAPAGKADTQYF
CDR3 DNA: TGTGCCAGCAGCTTAGCGCCGGCAGGGAAGGCAGATACGCAGTATTTT

J gene: TRBJ2-3
D gene: .
clone size: .
V gene: TRBV4-3
CDR3 protein: CASSQDEGRYTDTQYF
CDR3 DNA: TGCGCCAGCAGCCAAGACGAGGGCCGGTACACAGATACGCAGTATTTT

J gene: TRBJ1-2
D gene: .
clone size: .
V gene: TRBV19
CDR3 protein: CASSTLYAATAYGYTF
CDR3 DNA: TGTGCCAGTAGTACCCTTTATGCGGCGACAGCCTATGGCTACACCTTC

J gene: TRBJ2-1
D gene: .
clone size: .
V gene: TRBV6-4
CDR3 protein: CATRRTEDSYNEQFF
CDR3 DNA: TGTGCCACCCGACGGACGGAGGACTCCTACAATGAGCAGTTCTTC

J gene: TRBJ2-7
D gene: .
clone size: .
V gene: TRBV30
CDR3 protein: CAWSKGAEQYF
CDR3 DNA: TGTGCCTGGAGTAAAGGAGCCGAGCAGTACTTC

J gene: TRBJ2-4
D gene: .
clone size: .
V gene: TRBV19
CDR3 protein: CASSTYLGAPAKNIQYF
CDR3 DNA: TGTGCCAGTAGTACGTACCTGGGGGCCCCAGCCAAAAACATTCAGTACTTC

J gene: TRBJ2-7
D gene: TRBD2
clone size: .
V gene: TRBV28
CDR3 protein: CASSSGTSLFSYEQYF
CDR3 DNA: TGTGCCAGCAGTTCTGGGACTAGTCTTTTCTCCTACGAGCAGTACTTC

J gene: TRBJ1-2
D gene: TRBD1
clone size: .
V gene: TRBV14
CDR3 protein: CASSQTSRDRYGYTF
CDR3 DNA: TGTGCCAGCAGCCAGACATCCCGGGACAGATATGGCTACACCTTC

J gene: TRBJ2-1
D gene: TRBD1
clone size: few
V gene: TRBV19
CDR3 protein: CASSMSPGGNEQFF
CDR3 DNA: TGTGCCAGTAGTATGTCCCCAGGGGGCAATGAGCAGTTCTTC

J gene: TRBJ2-7
D gene: TRBD2
clone size: .
V gene: TRBV4-3
CDR3 protein: CASSQQLPSGTSGSYEQYF
CDR3 DNA: TGCGCCAGCAGCCAACAATTGCCTTCGGGGACTAGCGGGTCGTACGAGCAGTACTTC

J gene: TRBJ1-5
D gene: .
clone size: .
V gene: TRBV27
CDR3 protein: CASSGTGLTGQPQHF
CDR3 DNA: TGTGCCAGCTCAGGGACTGGATTAACCGGGCAGCCCCAGCATTTT

J gene: TRBJ1-5
D gene: .
clone size: .
V gene: TRBV10-3
CDR3 protein: CAISHRVPEYSNQPQHF
CDR3 DNA: TGTGCCATCAGCCACAGGGTCCCGGAATATAGCAATCAGCCCCAGCATTTT

J gene: TRBJ1-1
D gene: .
clone size: .
V gene: TRBV7-8
CDR3 protein: CASSRLGGNTEAFF
CDR3 DNA: TGTGCCAGCAGCCGATTAGGGGGGAACACTGAAGCTTTCTTT

J gene: TRBJ2-7
D gene: TRBD2
clone size: once
V gene: TRBV28
CDR3 protein: CASSSGTSGRSSYEQYF
CDR3 DNA: TGTGCCAGCAGTTCCGGGACTAGCGGGAGAAGTTCCTACGAGCAGTACTTC

J gene: TRBJ2-1
D gene: .
clone size: .
V gene: TRBV19
CDR3 protein: CASAEGYNEQFF
CDR3 DNA: TGTGCCAGTGCGGAGGGTTACAATGAGCAGTTCTTC

J gene: TRBJ2-1
D gene: .
clone size: .
V gene: TRBV4-1
CDR3 protein: CASRQVVGASYNEQFF
CDR3 DNA: TGCGCCAGCAGGCAAGTCGTGGGGGCCTCCTACAATGAGCAGTTCTTC

J gene: TRBJ1-5
D gene: .
clone size: .
V gene: TRBV2
CDR3 protein: CASSEEDRENQPQHF
CDR3 DNA: TGTGCCAGCAGTGAAGAGGACAGAGAGAATCAGCCCCAGCATTTT

J gene: TRBJ1-2
D gene: .
clone size: .
V gene: TRBV7-9
CDR3 protein: CASSFGDSNYGYTF
CDR3 DNA: TGTGCCAGCAGCTTTGGAGACAGTAACTATGGCTACACCTTC

J gene: TRBJ1-4
D gene: .
clone size: .
V gene: TRBV4-1
CDR3 protein: CASSHPPGSRNEKLFF
CDR3 DNA: TGCGCCAGCAGCCATCCCCCTGGGAGTAGGAATGAAAAACTGTTTTTT

J gene: TRBJ2-7
D gene: .
clone size: .
V gene: TRBV18
CDR3 protein: CASSPPGAHEQYF
CDR3 DNA: TGTGCCAGCTCACCACCGGGAGCCCACGAGCAGTACTTC

J gene: TRBJ2-7
D gene: .
clone size: .
V gene: TRBV10-2
CDR3 protein: CASSFRRDKLLFSF
CDR3 DNA: TGCGCCAGCAGCTTTAGACGGGACAAACTGCTTTTCAGCTTC

J gene: TRBJ2-3
D gene: .
clone size: .
V gene: TRBV7-9
CDR3 protein: CASRSPGSTDTQYF
CDR3 DNA: TGTGCCAGCAGATCTCCGGGGAGCACAGATACGCAGTATTTT

J gene: TRBJ2-7
D gene: .
clone size: .
V gene: TRBV21-1
CDR3 protein: CASTLGGGNYEQYF
CDR3 DNA: TGTGCCAGCACCCTGGGGGGGGGAAACTACGAGCAGTACTTC

J gene: TRBJ2-7
D gene: .
clone size: once
V gene: TRBV19
CDR3 protein: CASSRDTYEQYF
CDR3 DNA: TGTGCCAGTAGCCGGGACACCTACGAGCAGTACTTC

J gene: TRBJ1-5
D gene: .
clone size: few
V gene: TRBV27
CDR3 protein: CASTTRRGGQPQHF
CDR3 DNA: TGTGCCAGCACCACTAGGAGGGGCGGACAGCCCCAGCATTTT

J gene: TRBJ1-5
D gene: .
clone size: .
V gene: TRBV18
CDR3 protein: CASSPGADRDQHF
CDR3 DNA: TGTGCCAGCTCACCTGGAGCGGACCGGGACCAGCATTTT

J gene: TRBJ2-2
D gene: .
clone size: .
V gene: TRBV11-2
CDR3 protein: CASSLGFASSGGELFF
CDR3 DNA: TGTGCCAGCAGCTTAGGGTTTGCCTCGAGCGGCGGGGAGCTGTTTTTT

J gene: TRBJ2-3
D gene: TRBD1
clone size: medium-sized
V gene: TRBV6-4
CDR3 protein: CASSDGGQGATDTQYF
CDR3 DNA: TGTGCCAGCAGTGACGGGGGACAGGGGGCTACAGATACGCAGTATTTT

J gene: TRBJ1-1
D gene: .
clone size: few
V gene: TRBV5-1
CDR3 protein: CASSFRGTEAFF
CDR3 DNA: TGCGCCAGCAGCTTTAGGGGGACTGAAGCTTTCTTT

J gene: TRBJ2-7
D gene: .
clone size: .
V gene: TRBV11-1
CDR3 protein: CASSLESVGLTYEQYF
CDR3 DNA: TGTGCCAGCAGCTTAGAGTCGGTCGGTCTCACCTACGAGCAGTACTTC

J gene: TRBJ2-1
D gene: .
clone size: few
V gene: TRBV5-4
CDR3 protein: CASSLGKAREQFF
CDR3 DNA: TGTGCCAGCAGCTTGGGGAAGGCGCGGGAGCAGTTCTTC

J gene: TRBJ1-2
D gene: .
clone size: .
V gene: TRBV25-1
CDR3 protein: CASSGGWRGGGYTF
CDR3 DNA: TGTGCCAGCAGTGGGGGTTGGCGGGGAGGTGGCTACACCTTC

J gene: TRBJ1-4
D gene: .
clone size: .
V gene: TRBV28
CDR3 protein: CASSPSRPKGEKLFF
CDR3 DNA: TGTGCCAGCAGTCCTAGCAGACCCAAGGGCGAAAAACTGTTTTTT

J gene: TRBJ2-2
D gene: .
clone size: .
V gene: TRBV7-9
CDR3 protein: CASSTEFRSAGELFF
CDR3 DNA: TGTGCCAGCAGCACTGAATTCCGGAGTGCCGGGGAGCTGTTTTTT

J gene: TRBJ2-7
D gene: TRBD1
clone size: .
V gene: TRBV5-5
CDR3 protein: CASSLAQDRGRDGQYF
CDR3 DNA: TGTGCCAGCAGCTTGGCCCAGGACAGGGGGCGGGACGGGCAGTACTTC

J gene: TRBJ1-4
D gene: .
clone size: .
V gene: TRBV29-1
CDR3 protein: CSVAQGYEKLFF
CDR3 DNA: TGCAGCGTTGCACAGGGATATGAAAAACTGTTTTTT

J gene: TRBJ1-1
D gene: .
clone size: .
V gene: TRBV5-6
CDR3 protein: CASSFRRLQNTEAFF
CDR3 DNA: TGTGCCAGCAGCTTTAGGAGACTGCAGAACACTGAAGCTTTCTTT

J gene: TRBJ1-2
D gene: .
clone size: .
V gene: TRBV4-1
CDR3 protein: CASSQGPGNNYGYTF
CDR3 DNA: TGCGCCAGCAGCCAGGGCCCAGGGAACAACTATGGCTACACCTTC

J gene: TRBJ2-6
D gene: TRBD1
clone size: few
V gene: TRBV6-1
CDR3 protein: CASSEERGRANVLTF
CDR3 DNA: TGTGCCAGCAGTGAAGAGAGGGGGCGGGCCAACGTCCTGACTTTC

J gene: TRBJ2-5
D gene: .
clone size: once
V gene: TRBV5-4
CDR3 protein: CASSLPGQETQYF
CDR3 DNA: TGTGCCAGCAGCTTGCCAGGCCAAGAGACCCAGTACTTC

J gene: TRBJ1-1
D gene: TRBD1
clone size: .
V gene: TRBV7-8
CDR3 protein: CASSLARDRGFKTYTEAFF
CDR3 DNA: TGTGCCAGCAGCTTAGCGAGGGACAGGGGCTTTAAGACTTACACTGAAGCTTTCTTT

J gene: TRBJ2-1
D gene: TRBD1
clone size: once
V gene: TRBV7-7
CDR3 protein: CASSQDRGKGSEQFF
CDR3 DNA: TGTGCTAGCAGCCAAGACAGGGGAAAGGGGTCTGAGCAGTTCTTC

J gene: TRBJ2-2
D gene: TRBD1
clone size: .
V gene: TRBV7-9
CDR3 protein: CASSHLDRAGGELFF
CDR3 DNA: TGTGCCAGCAGCCACTTGGACAGGGCGGGCGGGGAGCTGTTTTTT

J gene: TRBJ2-7
D gene: .
clone size: .
V gene: TRBV5-6
CDR3 protein: CASSSSRGRGYSYEQYF
CDR3 DNA: TGTGCCAGCAGCTCCTCAAGGGGGCGGGGATACTCCTACGAGCAGTACTTC

J gene: TRBJ2-1
D gene: TRBD2
clone size: .
V gene: TRBV6-5
CDR3 protein: CASSPGSGRNNEQFF
CDR3 DNA: TGTGCCAGCAGTCCGGGGAGCGGGAGAAACAATGAGCAGTTCTTC

J gene: TRBJ2-3
D gene: .
clone size: once
V gene: TRBV27
CDR3 protein: CASTHLPGLIPDTDTQYF
CDR3 DNA: TGTGCCAGCACTCATCTGCCCGGACTGATTCCGGACACAGATACGCAGTATTTT

J gene: TRBJ2-5
D gene: TRBD1
clone size: .
V gene: TRBV7-3
CDR3 protein: CASSRTGGQETQYF
CDR3 DNA: TGTGCCAGCAGCCGGACAGGGGGCCAAGAGACCCAGTACTTC

J gene: TRBJ2-7
D gene: TRBD2
clone size: .
V gene: TRBV10-2
CDR3 protein: CASSDPSGGVIGYEQYF
CDR3 DNA: TGCGCCAGCAGTGATCCTAGTGGGGGGGTCATAGGCTACGAGCAGTACTTC

J gene: TRBJ1-3
D gene: .
clone size: .
V gene: TRBV7-8
CDR3 protein: CASSLAVRGRSSGNTIYF
CDR3 DNA: TGTGCCAGCAGCTTAGCAGTTCGAGGGCGGTCCTCTGGAAACACCATATATTTT

J gene: TRBJ2-1
D gene: .
clone size: .
V gene: TRBV29-1
CDR3 protein: CSVESKTYNEQFF
CDR3 DNA: TGCAGCGTCGAGTCGAAGACCTACAATGAGCAGTTCTTC

J gene: TRBJ2-7
D gene: .
clone size: .
V gene: TRBV7-2
CDR3 protein: CASSLEQNIYEQYF
CDR3 DNA: TGTGCCAGCAGCTTAGAACAGAATATCTACGAGCAGTACTTC

J gene: TRBJ1-1
D gene: .
clone size: .
V gene: TRBV6-6
CDR3 protein: CASSYGEGTEAFF
CDR3 DNA: TGTGCCAGCAGTTACGGCGAGGGCACTGAAGCTTTCTTT

J gene: TRBJ2-1
D gene: TRBD1
clone size: .
V gene: TRBV6-5
CDR3 protein: CASSMTGWVNEQFF
CDR3 DNA: TGTGCCAGCAGTATGACAGGGTGGGTCAATGAGCAGTTCTTC

J gene: TRBJ1-3
D gene: .
clone size: .
V gene: TRBV4-1
CDR3 protein: CASSQDRGSGNTIYF
CDR3 DNA: TGCGCCAGCAGCCAAGATCGGGGATCTGGAAACACCATATATTTT

J gene: TRBJ2-2
D gene: TRBD1
clone size: .
V gene: TRBV29-1
CDR3 protein: CSVGTGPSGELFF
CDR3 DNA: TGCAGCGTCGGGACAGGGCCTTCCGGGGAGCTGTTTTTT